These 5 T cell receptor beta chains were all obtained from the same sample, sequenced in a study of blood T cell repertoires in COVID-19 (dated by TCRdb to between 2020 and 2021). Receptor libraries were prepared by the immunoSEQ multiplex PCR assay. As stored in TCRdb, this immuneACCESS dataset retains in-frame rearrangements with V and J assigned. A fraction of the clones does not appear; measured against another copy, unresolved V genes explain less than half of the discrepancy, and the remainder lacks a known reason. The sample table holds 230,000 or so clones, of which around 80% were seen once. The biggest ten clones account for more than 1.2% of the sample. The sequencing sample was made of peripheral blood. Every receptor here comes from a woman in her forties who had recovered from COVID-19.

There are a few counts of this clone. The genes are TRBV7-2 and TRBJ1-6; D might be TRBD1 (5 bases). CDR3 length equals 16 residues. Trimming left V 1 base short and J 7 bases short, with 14 bases between. Germline V gives CDR1 SGHTA, CDR2 FQGNSA. In DNA form, the CDR3 reads TGTGCCAGCAGCTTAGTTGGAGGGGCAGGCAATTCACCCCTCCACTTT. It is translated as CASSLVGGAGNSPLHF.

This chain links TRBV24-1 with TRBJ2-3; D is possibly TRBD1 (6 bases). Trimming took off 3 bases at V and 2 bases at J, with 11 bases between the two ends. Germline loops: CDR1 KGHDR, CDR2 SFDVKD. This CDR3 is 15 amino acids long. The CDR3 spells CATSDRDTHTDTQYF. The DNA of the CDR3 is TGTGCCACCAGTGATCGGGACACCCACACAGATACGCAGTATTTT.

In this sample, this clone turned up once. The chain combines TRBV21-1 with TRBJ2-1; no check of the table's D call, TRBD1, against the DNA was made. TRBV21-1 is termed a pseudogene. The CDR3 totals 17 residues. CDR3 region: CASSNGRRGRLFSEQFF. In DNA, the CDR3 is TGTGCCAGCAGCAATGGCCGGAGGGGGCGTTTGTTTAGTGAGCAGTTCTTC.

This clone showed up just once. The rearrangement uses TRBV2 and TRBJ2-5; 11 positions match TRBD1. The ends lost 4 bases at V and 5 bases at J; junction bases unmatched: 9. Germline V gene lookup returns CDR1 SNHLY and CDR2 FYNNEI. The CDR3 length is 16 residues. The CDR3 loop is CASSAGTGGSWETQYF. The CDR3 region has the DNA TGTGCCAGCAGTGCAGGGACAGGGGGAAGTTGGGAGACCCAGTACTTC.

V usage is TRBV5-1 and J usage is TRBJ2-3; perhaps TRBD1 as D (7 bases). Trimming stripped 6 bases from V and 2 bases from J, with 16 bases between. CDR3 size: 15 residues. In germline, CDR1 is SGHRS, CDR2 YFSETQ. The CDR3 spells CASTSAGQITDTQYF. CDR3 DNA sequence: TGCGCCAGCACTAGCGCGGGACAGATCACAGATACGCAGTATTTT.